The 21 T cell receptor beta chains below were found in one sample sequenced in a study of T cell repertoires in cytomegalovirus infection. TCRdb fed the reads into MiXCR, producing one record per CDR3 protein. The table lists around 360,000 distinct CDR3 sequences, about 34% of them singletons. These receptors are not linked to any known antigen. The sequenced sample was cultured PBMCs, obtained from culture after CMV antigen stimulation. These TCRs come from a human donor in good health (CMV status not recorded). Some clones in this sample may be carry-over from other donors' samples.

The rearrangement joins TRBV10-3 to TRBJ1-4; no reliable D call. CDR1 ENHRY and CDR2 SYGVKD come from the germline V gene. The CDR3 has 17 residues. Trimming pared 0 bases from V and 3 bases from J, leaving 14 bases between. The CDR3 DNA sequence: TGTGCCATCAGTGAGTCCGGGGTCGGCGTTGCTAATGAAAAACTGTTTTTT. Amino acid sequence: CAISESGVGVANEKLFF.

This clonotype occurred a few times. V gene TRBV7-8 combines with J gene TRBJ2-3, with 9 bases lining up with TRBD1. The CDR3 length is 14 residues. The germline CDR1 and CDR2 sequences are SGHVS and FQNEAQ. V lost 11 bases, J lost 4 bases, and 10 bases stayed unmatched. For the CDR3, the DNA is TGTGCCCTCGGACAGGGGCGCAGTGCAGATACGCAGTATTTT. Its translation: CALGQGRSADTQYF.

V and J are TRBV19 and TRBJ2-3, with 9 bases identical to TRBD2. With V trimmed by 6 bases and J by 3 bases, 7 bases remained unmatched. CDR3 length: 15 amino acids. Germline assignment: CDR1 LNHDA and CDR2 SQIVND (reference sequence). The chain's CDR3 is CASRSAGGGTDTQYF. The CDR3 DNA sequence: TGTGCCAGTAGATCAGCGGGAGGAGGAACAGATACGCAGTATTTT.

The genes are TRBV27 and TRBJ1-2; D perhaps matches TRBD1 (6 bases). The CDR3 consists of 16 residues. V was cut by 2 bases and J by 0 bases, with 13 bases left in between. Looked up from germline, CDR1 is MNHEY and CDR2 is SMNVEV (reference sequence). Here the CDR3 reads CASSLAWGAANYGYTF. Written as DNA, the CDR3 is TGTGCCAGCAGTTTAGCGTGGGGGGCAGCTAACTATGGCTACACCTTC.

The chain joins TRBV7-9 to TRBJ2-1; 9 nucleotides match TRBD2. The V gene's germline CDR1 is SEHNR and CDR2 FQNEAQ (reference sequence). The CDR3 is 15 residues long. The V gene end was trimmed by 5 bases and the J gene end by 7 bases; junction bases not matched to a gene: 9. CDR3 loop: CASSRGSGSGNEQFF. The DNA of the CDR3 is TGTGCCAGCAGCAGGGGTAGCGGGAGTGGTAATGAGCAGTTCTTC.

This clonotype was recorded a few times. The V and J genes are TRBV7-2 and TRBJ2-1; 9 bases are a match to TRBD2. Unmatched junction bases numbered 6, after V lost 0 bases and J lost 9 bases. CDR3 size: 15 residues. The V gene's germline CDR1 is SGHTA and CDR2 FQGNSA. As DNA, the CDR3 is TGTGCCAGCAGCTTAGCGGGGCTAGCGGGATCTGAGCAGTTCTTC. Amino acids: CASSLAGLAGSEQFF.

This chain joins TRBV6-8 and TRBJ1-1; D is possibly TRBD1 (5 bases). V was trimmed by 9 bases and J by 4 bases, leaving 18 bases between them. The CDR3 totals 14 residues. Looked up from germline, CDR1 is MNHGY and CDR2 is SAAAGT. The CDR3 DNA reads TGTGCCAGTACAAGGGGAACGGGGAGCACTGAAGCTTTCTTT. Its protein is CASTRGTGSTEAFF.

This CDR3 reads CSARDISLRTEAFF. CDR3 nucleotides: TGCAGTGCTAGAGATATATCCCTGAGGACTGAAGCTTTCTTT. The V call is TRBV20-1, the J call TRBJ1-1; D unclear. V lost 0 bases and J 5 bases, leaving 13 bases between the germline ends. Germline CDR1 DFQATT, CDR2 SNEGSKA (reference sequence). The CDR3 has 14 amino acids.

The table lists this clonotype with a few counts. The rearrangement joins TRBV7-9 to TRBJ1-1, with no clear D. Germline V gene sequence: CDR1 SEHNR, CDR2 FQNEAQ (reference sequence). V was trimmed by 5 bases and J by 0 bases, leaving 16 bases between them. This CDR3 is 16 amino acids long. CDR3 nucleotide sequence: TGTGCCAGCAGCCCCAGGCGGTCAAGCATGAACACTGAAGCTTTCTTT. Translated, it gives CASSPRRSSMNTEAFF.

This clonotype turned up a few times. This rearrangement joins TRBV7-2 to TRBJ1-3; D uncertain. Germline V lookup: CDR1 SGHTA, CDR2 FQGNSA. There are 13 residues in the CDR3. The V and J ends lost 1 base and 4 bases respectively, with 5 bases between them. CDR3 nucleotide sequence: TGTGCCAGCAGCTTAGGTCTGGGAAACACCATATATTTT. Protein product: CASSLGLGNTIYF.

The chain links TRBV6-2 or TRBV6-3 to TRBJ1-5; D gene ambiguous. The germline V gene encodes CDR1 MNHEY and CDR2 SVGEGT. The CDR3 has 15 amino acids. Trimming shortened V by 6 bases and J by 0 bases, and 12 bases separated the two germline ends. CDR3 DNA sequence: TGTGCCAGCAGACCTGGAGCTTATAGCAATCAGCCCCAGCATTTT. It specifies CASRPGAYSNQPQHF.

V is TRBV20-1 and J is TRBJ1-2; 7 positions match TRBD1. The V and J ends lost 3 bases and 1 base, in that order; junction bases with no gene match: 8. This CDR3 region has 15 residues. In germline, CDR1 is DFQATT, CDR2 SNEGSKA (reference sequence). In nucleotides, the CDR3 is TGCAGTGCTAGGTCCGGGACAGCTATTAACTATGGCTACACCTTC. Amino acids: CSARSGTAINYGYTF.

J is TRBJ1-2 and V is TRBV4-3; no firm D call. V lost 0 bases and J 8 bases, leaving 10 bases between the germline ends. The V gene's germline CDR1 is LGHNA and CDR2 YSLEER. This CDR3 is 13 amino acids long. CDR3 DNA: TGCGCCAGCAGCCAAGATCGGGATACAGGCTACACCTTC. Its protein product is CASSQDRDTGYTF.

This chain uses TRBV20-1 with TRBJ2-1; possible D gene TRBD2, 5 bases. The germline V and J ends were trimmed by 5 bases and 7 bases, with 18 bases remaining between them. Germline CDR1 reads DFQATT; CDR2 reads SNEGSKA (reference sequence). CDR3 size: 14 residues. The CDR3 DNA reads TGCAGTGCTGACACCGAGGGAGAAGGAAATGAGCAGTTCTTC. This encodes CSADTEGEGNEQFF.

The V call is TRBV12-3 or TRBV12-4, the J call TRBJ2-5, with a possible D match to TRBD1 (6 bases). The germline V and J ends were trimmed by 4 bases and 5 bases, with 17 bases remaining between them. The CDR3 runs 15 residues. The CDR3 DNA reads as TGTGCCAGCAGTTCTAACTCACAGGGATGGGAGACCCAGTACTTC. As protein: CASSSNSQGWETQYF.

CDR3 nucleotide sequence: TGTGCCAGCAGCTTAGGAGGGACAGGCTCCCTGATGACTTTCTTT. It specifies CASSLGGTGSLMTFF. The V call is TRBV7-2, the J call TRBJ1-1, with 8 positions matching TRBD1. The germline gives CDR1 SGHTA, CDR2 FQGNSA. CDR3 length: 15 residues. The junction had 13 bases not matched to a gene; V was cut back by 1 base and J by 12 bases.

The chain is built from TRBV14 and TRBJ1-1; the D is unclear. V was cut by 4 bases and J by 5 bases, with 14 bases left in between. The CDR3 runs 14 residues. Germline loops: CDR1 SGHDN, CDR2 FVKESK. CDR3 sequence: CASSLSAGDTEAFF. The CDR3 DNA sequence: TGTGCCAGCAGCCTCAGTGCAGGAGATACTGAAGCTTTCTTT.

V and J are TRBV28 and TRBJ2-3; TRBD2 agrees at 10 bases. The germline V gene encodes CDR1 MDHEN and CDR2 SYDVKM. This CDR3 is 15 amino acids long. The V segment lost 5 bases and the J segment 9 bases; nucleotides outside the gene matches: 11. CDR3 sequence: CASSALAGARGTQYF. The CDR3 nucleotides are TGTGCCAGCAGTGCTCTAGCGGGAGCAAGGGGGACGCAGTATTTT.

The chain recombines TRBV10-3 with TRBJ2-1; a possible D gene is TRBD2 (6 bases). The V gene's germline CDR1 is ENHRY and CDR2 SYGVKD. The V end lost 5 bases, the J end lost 9 bases, and 11 bases lay between the germline ends. The CDR3 consists of 12 residues. CDR3 DNA: TGTGCCATCAGTACGGGAGCTCCTGAGCAGTTCTTC. Translation: CAISTGAPEQFF.

The chain uses TRBV4-2 and TRBJ2-3; 13 nucleotides agree with TRBD2. V lost 1 base to trimming and J lost 4 bases; unmatched junction nucleotides: 2. The CDR3 totals 16 residues. CDR1 is LGHNA, CDR2 YNFKEQ, per germline. The DNA of the CDR3 is TGTGCCAGCAGCCAAGGGACTAGCGGGAGCCCAGATACGCAGTATTTT. This translates into CASSQGTSGSPDTQYF.

This clonotype was found a few times. The rearrangement joins TRBV14 to TRBJ2-3, with D unclear. In germline, CDR1 is SGHDN, CDR2 FVKESK. Trimming left V 1 base short and J 3 bases short, with 14 bases between. This CDR3 comprises 16 residues. Here the CDR3 DNA reads TGTGCCAGCAGCCAAGTGTCCCATCTGGGGACAGATACGCAGTATTTT. Translating gives CASSQVSHLGTDTQYF.